Listed below are T cell receptor beta chains from one sample, sequenced in a study of human T cells and chemical hapten exposure. TCRdb passed the RACE reads through MiXCR, listing each CDR3 protein once. The sample has fewer than 90,000 distinct CDR3 sequences, 6.5% to 8% seen once. Material: whole blood, obtained in connection with sensitization to the hapten diphenylcyclopropenone (DPC). The receptors stem from a woman aged 25 to 45 with alopecia areata. Some clones in this sample may be carry-over from other donors' samples. Each CDR3 is given with its conserved first and last residue. Fields, in order: V gene, D gene, clone size, J gene, CDR3 DNA, CDR3 protein. The D gene is left open where the match is weak. Clone sizes are given selectively: once, few, many, or a class where the clone is expanded.

TRBV5-6	-	many	TRBJ2-3	TGTGCCAGCAGCAACCCAAACAGGATAGATACGCAGTATTTT	CASSNPNRIDTQYF
TRBV6-1	TRBD1	-	TRBJ1-5	TGTGCCAGCAGCTCGGGACAGGGAAGTCAGCCCCAGCATTTT	CASSSGQGSQPQHF
TRBV11-2	-	many	TRBJ2-3	TGTGCCAGCAGCTTAGGACTAGTAATAGATACGCAGTATTTT	CASSLGLVIDTQYF
TRBV25-1	TRBD2	many	TRBJ2-1	TGTGCCAGCAGTCGAGCGGGGGGCAGGGATGAGCAGTTCTTC	CASSRAGGRDEQFF
TRBV29-1	-	many	TRBJ2-1	TGCAGCGTTACACGGGATTCCTACAATGAGCAGTTCTTC	CSVTRDSYNEQFF
TRBV12-3/TRBV12-4	TRBD1	many	TRBJ2-4	TGTGCCAGCAGCAACGGACAGGGGGCGTGGGACATTCAGTACTTC	CASSNGQGAWDIQYF
TRBV7-9	-	-	TRBJ2-1	TGTGCCAGCAGATCGAACGAGGGAGGCAATGAGCAGTTCTTC	CASRSNEGGNEQFF
TRBV5-6	-	-	TRBJ2-7	TGTGCCAGCAGCTTGGGCAGGTTGTCCTACGAGCAGTACTTC	CASSLGRLSYEQYF
TRBV20-1	TRBD2	many	TRBJ2-7	TGCAGTGCTTCCGTGACTAGCGGGGGGTTCAGCTCCTACGAGCAGTACTTC	CSASVTSGGFSSYEQYF
TRBV6-6	TRBD1	many	TRBJ1-5	TGTGCCAGCAGCCCAACCGGGACAGGTAATCAGCCCCAGCATTTT	CASSPTGTGNQPQHF
TRBV13	-	many	TRBJ1-4	TGTGCCAGCACCATACAGGGCCGTGCAACTAATGAAAAACTGTTTTTT	CASTIQGRATNEKLFF
TRBV20-1	-	few	TRBJ1-2	TGCAGTGCTAGAGGAGGGTACGGCTACACCTTC	CSARGGYGYTF
TRBV12-3/TRBV12-4	-	many	TRBJ2-3	TGTGCCAGCAGCCCACCCTCTGGCGGAGATACGCAGTATTTT	CASSPPSGGDTQYF
TRBV2	-	-	TRBJ1-6	TGTGCCAGCAAGAGAGACAACCAAGGGGGGAATTCACCCCTCCACTTT	CASKRDNQGGNSPLHF
TRBV20-1	-	few	TRBJ1-3	TGCAGTGCTATGGACCGAAACTCTGGAAACACCATATATTTT	CSAMDRNSGNTIYF
TRBV11-2	-	few	TRBJ1-5	TGTGCCAGCAGCTTGGGGGACCGCTTAGGCAATCAGCCCCAGCATTTT	CASSLGDRLGNQPQHF
TRBV7-9	-	-	TRBJ1-5	TGTGCCAGCAGCTCAGGGTTCTATCAGCCCCAGCATTTT	CASSSGFYQPQHF
TRBV18	-	many	TRBJ2-3	TGTGCCAGCACCCACGGGGCTAGCCTCACTAGCACAGATACGCAGTATTTT	CASTHGASLTSTDTQYF
TRBV4-1	-	many	TRBJ1-1	TGCGCCAGCAGCCTCACCTTCGGTGAGACTGAAGCTTTCTTT	CASSLTFGETEAFF
TRBV5-6	TRBD1	few	TRBJ1-2	TGTGCCAGCAGCTTGGACAGGGGGATGTTACGAGGCTACACCTTC	CASSLDRGMLRGYTF
TRBV3-1	-	many	TRBJ1-1	TGTGCCAGCAGCCAAGATCGTGTCTTTCTGAGGGAAGCTTTCTTT	CASSQDRVFLREAFF
TRBV5-1	TRBD2	many	TRBJ2-1	TGCGCCAGCAGCCTGGACGCTAGCGGGGGGCGTGAGCAGTTCTTC	CASSLDASGGREQFF
TRBV5-1	TRBD2	few	TRBJ2-3	TGCGCCAGCAGTCTTAGCGGGATTACAGATACGCAGTATTTT	CASSLSGITDTQYF
TRBV12-3/TRBV12-4	-	many	TRBJ1-1	TGTGCCAGCAGTTTAGTGGGGGCCGAAGCTTTCTTT	CASSLVGAEAFF
TRBV6-5	-	many	TRBJ2-1	TGTGCCAGCAGTTACATTTTGGGCGGAGGGTCCTACAATGAGCAGTTCTTC	CASSYILGGGSYNEQFF
TRBV30	-	-	TRBJ1-2	TGTGCCTGGAGTGTAGCCCAGAACTATGGCTACACCTTC	CAWSVAQNYGYTF
TRBV7-9	-	few	TRBJ2-3	TGTGCCAGCAGCTCTCTCGAGGGCACAGATACGCAGTATTTT	CASSSLEGTDTQYF
TRBV10-3	TRBD1	-	TRBJ1-6	TGTGCCATCAGTTTGGACAGGGGAGAAAATTCACCCCTCCACTTT	CAISLDRGENSPLHF
TRBV9	-	many	TRBJ1-1	TGTGCCAGCAGCGTAGCTATCGACCCTGGCGACGGGTACACTGAAGCTTTCTTT	CASSVAIDPGDGYTEAFF
TRBV18	TRBD1	many	TRBJ1-2	TGTGCCAGCTCACCGGGACAGGGGAGAGACTATGGCTACACCTTC	CASSPGQGRDYGYTF
TRBV6-1	-	many	TRBJ1-2	TGTGCCAGCAGTGAAGGCACAATAGTCTATGGCTACACCTTC	CASSEGTIVYGYTF
TRBV12-3/TRBV12-4	-	many	TRBJ1-4	TGTGCCAGGTCGGGGCGGAATGAAAAACTGTTTTTT	CARSGRNEKLFF
TRBV4-2	-	many	TRBJ2-7	TGTGCCAGCAGCCAAGGTCAGGGCCAACAGTACTTC	CASSQGQGQQYF
TRBV25-1	-	many	TRBJ2-6	TGTGCCAGCAGTGATGTGATGGGGAGCTCTGGGGCCAACGTCCTGACTTTC	CASSDVMGSSGANVLTF
TRBV12-3/TRBV12-4	TRBD1	few	TRBJ2-6	TGTGCCAGCAGTCCCTCCTACAGGGGGCTCCCCTCTGGGGCCAACGTCCTGACTTTC	CASSPSYRGLPSGANVLTF
TRBV30	-	many	TRBJ2-2	TGTGCCTGGAGCGGACCCCAGGCGGGACACACCGGGGAGCTGTTTTTT	CAWSGPQAGHTGELFF
TRBV6-5	-	-	TRBJ2-1	TGTGCCAGTCACTTCGGGACCCCCCCCGGGGTGCAGTTCTTC	CASHFGTPPGVQFF
TRBV2	-	few	TRBJ2-5	TGTGCCAGCAGTGATGCGGAGTACCAAGAGACCCAGTACTTC	CASSDAEYQETQYF
TRBV29-1	-	few	TRBJ2-3	TGCAGCAAGATTGACAGTGGAAGATATACGCAGTATTTT	CSKIDSGRYTQYF
TRBV2	-	many	TRBJ1-5	TGTGCCAGCAGTGGTGGGGGTGTCCAGCCCCAGCATTTT	CASSGGGVQPQHF
TRBV12-3/TRBV12-4	TRBD1	many	TRBJ1-1	TGTGCCAGCACCGACAGGGGCGGGACTGAAGCTTTCTTT	CASTDRGGTEAFF
TRBV9	-	-	TRBJ2-3	TGTGCCAGCAGCGTATCCGGGTCTAGCACAGATACGCAGTATTTT	CASSVSGSSTDTQYF
TRBV12-3/TRBV12-4	-	-	TRBJ1-4	TGTGCCAGCAGTTCCCCCCCCGGGACTGGGACAACTAATGAAAAACTGTTTTTT	CASSSPPGTGTTNEKLFF
TRBV3-1	-	many	TRBJ1-1	TGTGCCAGCAGCCAAGTGGATATACCGAACACTGAAGCTTTCTTT	CASSQVDIPNTEAFF